The clone carrying this T cell receptor (beta chain) has just a few counts. This record belongs to a study of Graves' ophthalmopathy and Graves' hyperthyroidism. Scientists amplified the TCR beta CDR3 regions from RNA transcripts. RT-PCR in the first round used HTBI primers; a second-round multiplex PCR followed. TCRdb itself ran the multiplex PCR reads through MiXCR, one entry per CDR3 protein. The repertoire includes 1 million to 1.3 million distinct CDR3 sequences, about 35% of them detected once, and more than 9.5% sits in the top ten. V trimming: 7 bases; J trimming: 5 bases; junction bases outside the gene matches: 12. The CDR3 totals 15 residues.

The chain combines TRBV12-3 or TRBV12-4 with TRBJ2-5, with 8 nucleotides matching TRBD2. The sequenced sample was peripheral blood or thyroid tissue (not recorded which). This receptor was obtained from an adult man with Graves' hyperthyroidism. Written as DNA, the CDR3 is TGTGCCAGCAACCCCGGGACTAGTTTTTTTGAGACCCAGTACTTC. Its translation: CASNPGTSFFETQYF.